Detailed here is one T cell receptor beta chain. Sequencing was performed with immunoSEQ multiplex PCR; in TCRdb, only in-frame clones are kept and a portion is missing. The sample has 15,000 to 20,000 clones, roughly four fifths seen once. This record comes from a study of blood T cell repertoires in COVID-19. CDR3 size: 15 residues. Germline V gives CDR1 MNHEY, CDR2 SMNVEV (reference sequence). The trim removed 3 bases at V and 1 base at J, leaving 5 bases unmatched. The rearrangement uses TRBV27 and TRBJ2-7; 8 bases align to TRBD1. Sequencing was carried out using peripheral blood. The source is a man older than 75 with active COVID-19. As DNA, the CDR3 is TGTGCCAGCAGTTTGCGACAGGGGCGTTCCTACGAGCAGTACTTC. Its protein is CASSLRQGRSYEQYF.